These T cell receptor beta chains were read from a single sample in a study of early T cells in non-severe SARS-CoV-2 infection. Via MiXCR, TCRdb re-called the 5' RACE reads, giving one row per CDR3 protein. The table includes tens of thousands of distinct CDR3 sequences, roughly 4% detected once. Source material: whole blood. The receptor source for this set is an adult who was a healthcare worker with PCR-confirmed SARS-CoV-2 infection or an uninfected control (not recorded which). CDR3s include the opening cysteine and the closing phenylalanine or tryptophan. Each record gives: D gene, clone size, V gene, J gene, CDR3 protein, CDR3 DNA. A D gene is named only where the DNA matches it firmly. Only part of the rows carry a size: once, few, many, or a class if the clone is expanded.

TRBD1	once	TRBV5-4	TRBJ2-7	CASSSDRDRFEQYF	TGTGCCAGCAGCTCTGACAGGGATCGTTTCGAGCAGTACTTC
.	few	TRBV14	TRBJ2-1	CASSQESLSNEQFF	TGTGCCAGCAGCCAAGAGAGCTTGTCCAATGAGCAGTTCTTC
TRBD2	many	TRBV27	TRBJ2-7	CASKPGGSGRRHWNEQYF	TGTGCCAGCAAACCGGGGGGTAGCGGGAGGCGACATTGGAACGAGCAGTACTTC
.	many	TRBV20-1	TRBJ2-1	CSANRGEQFF	TGCAGTGCTAATCGCGGTGAGCAGTTCTTC
TRBD1	many	TRBV11-2	TRBJ2-7	CASSYSAGGTYEQYF	TGTGCCAGCAGCTATTCGGCAGGGGGTACCTACGAGCAGTACTTC
.	.	TRBV6-6	TRBJ1-2	CARETGINYGYTF	TGTGCCAGAGAGACAGGCATTAACTATGGCTACACCTTC
.	many	TRBV4-1	TRBJ2-1	CASSQGDSSATQFF	TGCGCCAGCAGCCAAGGGGATTCTAGCGCTACGCAGTTCTTC
TRBD1	many	TRBV6-6	TRBJ2-7	CASTKSDRGYEQYF	TGTGCCAGCACCAAGTCGGACAGGGGCTACGAGCAGTACTTC
.	.	TRBV5-1	TRBJ2-1	CASSLAPSQNYNEQFF	TGCGCCAGCAGCTTGGCCCCCAGCCAAAACTACAATGAGCAGTTCTTC
TRBD1	many	TRBV7-9	TRBJ1-6	CASSPTTGGSPLHF	TGTGCCAGCAGCCCCACGACAGGGGGATCACCCCTCCACTTT
.	many	TRBV5-1	TRBJ2-5	CASSLEPNQETQYF	TGCGCCAGCAGCTTGGAGCCCAATCAAGAGACCCAGTACTTC
TRBD2	many	TRBV12-3/TRBV12-4	TRBJ2-1	CASSWGFGGGSYNEQFF	TGTGCCAGCAGTTGGGGGTTCGGCGGGGGATCCTACAATGAGCAGTTCTTC
.	many	TRBV21-1	TRBJ2-5	CASSKGPPRKGETQYF	TGTGCCAGCAGCAAAGGGCCCCCGAGGAAAGGAGAGACCCAGTACTTC
.	many	TRBV13	TRBJ2-2	CASSLGDGELFF	TGTGCCAGCAGCCTTGGTGACGGGGAGCTGTTTTTT
.	few	TRBV6-5	TRBJ2-2	CASSPRFYSNTGELFF	TGTGCCAGCAGTCCCCGGTTTTATTCGAACACCGGGGAGCTGTTTTTT
TRBD2	many	TRBV7-9	TRBJ2-3	CASSSWTSGGADTQYF	TGTGCCAGCAGCTCCTGGACTAGCGGGGGGGCAGATACGCAGTATTTT
TRBD2	many	TRBV12-5	TRBJ2-7	CASGLTSGVSYEQYF	TGTGCTAGTGGTTTGACTAGCGGGGTCTCCTACGAGCAGTACTTC
TRBD2	many	TRBV19	TRBJ2-1	CASSWVAGGPYNEQFF	TGTGCCAGTAGTTGGGTAGCGGGAGGTCCCTACAATGAGCAGTTCTTC
.	few	TRBV12-3/TRBV12-4	TRBJ1-5	CASSGRDNQPQHF	TGTGCCAGCAGTGGACGGGACAATCAGCCCCAGCATTTT
.	many	TRBV18	TRBJ2-5	CASSPPTRTQETQYF	TGTGCCAGCTCACCACCGACGCGAACCCAAGAGACCCAGTACTTC
TRBD2	few	TRBV6-5	TRBJ2-7	CASSYLAGARSYEQYF	TGTGCCAGCAGTTATTTAGCGGGAGCGAGGTCCTACGAGCAGTACTTC
.	.	TRBV2	TRBJ1-2	CASSGEYYLANYGYTF	TGTGCCAGCAGTGGAGAATACTACTTAGCTAACTATGGCTACACCTTC
.	many	TRBV5-1	TRBJ2-3	CASSSGTARTDTQYF	TGCGCCAGCAGCTCCGGGACGGCCCGCACAGATACGCAGTATTTT
.	few	TRBV6-5	TRBJ2-2	CASRPGPGNTGELFF	TGTGCCAGCAGGCCGGGGCCGGGTAACACCGGGGAGCTGTTTTTT
TRBD1	many	TRBV29-1	TRBJ2-5	CSVERTGLETQYF	TGCAGCGTTGAACGGACAGGGTTGGAGACCCAGTACTTC
TRBD1	few	TRBV4-1	TRBJ2-7	CASSQKTGGYEQYF	TGCGCCAGCAGCCAAAAGACAGGGGGCTACGAGCAGTACTTC
.	many	TRBV18	TRBJ1-5	CASSPGTANQPQHF	TGTGCCAGCTCACCAGGGACGGCCAATCAGCCCCAGCATTTT
.	many	TRBV20-1	TRBJ1-1	CSARTSGTVNTEAFF	TGCAGTGCTAGAACCTCCGGGACGGTTAACACTGAAGCTTTCTTT
TRBD1	many	TRBV10-2	TRBJ1-1	CASREQGAIAEAFF	TGCGCCAGCAGGGAACAGGGGGCAATAGCTGAAGCTTTCTTT
.	few	TRBV6-5	TRBJ2-7	CASSYSKDEQYF	TGTGCCAGCAGTTACTCAAAGGACGAGCAGTACTTC
TRBD1	many	TRBV12-3/TRBV12-4	TRBJ2-3	CASSATGSPTTEF	TGTGCCAGCAGCGCGACAGGGTCCCCTACCACGGAATTT
.	many	TRBV28	TRBJ2-1	CASSFLNEQFF	TGTGCCAGCAGTTTTCTCAATGAGCAGTTCTTC
.	few	TRBV7-9	TRBJ2-3	CASSQSADTQYF	TGTGCCAGCAGCCAAAGCGCGGATACGCAGTATTTT
.	many	TRBV5-1	TRBJ1-3	CASSSSGQSGNTIYF	TGCGCCAGCAGCTCCAGCGGACAGTCTGGAAACACCATATATTTT
.	many	TRBV20-1	TRBJ1-6	CSAREGAVPNSPLHF	TGCAGTGCTAGAGAGGGAGCCGTCCCTAATTCACCCCTCCACTTT
TRBD2	many	TRBV6-5	TRBJ2-7	CASSYSRREFKQYF	TGTGCCAGCAGTTACTCGAGGCGGGAGTTTAAGCAGTACTTC
.	many	TRBV3-1	TRBJ2-3	CATTARQTRTDTQYF	TGTGCCACCACTGCACGGCAGACTAGAACAGATACGCAGTATTTT
.	.	TRBV5-1	TRBJ2-1	CASSLVAGSSYNEQFF	TGCGCCAGCAGCTTAGTGGCGGGGAGCTCCTACAATGAGCAGTTCTTC
.	many	TRBV3-1	TRBJ2-3	CASSQFERAGTDTQYF	TGTGCCAGCAGCCAGTTCGAACGGGCAGGCACAGATACGCAGTATTTT
.	many	TRBV23-1	TRBJ2-2	CASSHRQGSTGELFF	TGCGCCAGCAGTCATCGGCAGGGTTCCACCGGGGAGCTGTTTTTT
.	many	TRBV5-1	TRBJ2-5	CASNVRTTQETQYF	TGCGCCAGCAACGTGAGGACAACCCAAGAGACCCAGTACTTC
TRBD1	many	TRBV29-1	TRBJ2-5	CSLRGQNQETQYF	TGCAGCTTGAGGGGACAGAACCAAGAGACCCAGTACTTC
TRBD2	many	TRBV12-3/TRBV12-4	TRBJ2-5	CASSTSGAGTQYF	TGTGCCAGCAGCACAAGCGGGGCAGGGACCCAGTACTTC
.	many	TRBV11-2	TRBJ2-1	CASSRSRVNNEQFF	TGTGCCAGCAGCCGGTCGAGGGTGAACAATGAGCAGTTCTTC
TRBD1	many	TRBV6-5	TRBJ2-2	CASSYGDRWNTGELFF	TGTGCCAGCAGTTACGGGGACAGGTGGAACACCGGGGAGCTGTTTTTT
.	.	TRBV15	TRBJ1-6	CATSRQGYNSPLHF	TGTGCCACCAGCAGACAGGGATATAATTCACCCCTCCACTTT
.	many	TRBV4-1	TRBJ1-1	CASSQDLGGRDTEAFF	TGCGCCAGCAGCCAAGATCTAGGGGGAAGGGACACTGAAGCTTTCTTT
.	many	TRBV15	TRBJ2-1	CATSGIGAAHNEQFF	TGTGCCACCAGCGGTATTGGGGCAGCCCACAATGAGCAGTTCTTC
.	many	TRBV10-3	TRBJ2-1	CAISVSLRVSYNEQFF	TGTGCCATCAGTGTTTCATTACGGGTCTCATACAATGAGCAGTTCTTC
.	many	TRBV15	TRBJ1-4	CATSVGGIREKLFF	TGTGCCACCAGCGTCGGAGGAATTCGGGAAAAACTGTTTTTT
TRBD2	few	TRBV6-5	TRBJ2-1	CASSYSNIAGESDEQFF	TGTGCCAGCAGTTACTCGAATATAGCGGGAGAATCGGATGAGCAGTTCTTC